These 23 T cell receptor beta chains were all obtained from the same sample, sequenced in a study of Ad26.COV2.S vaccination and SARS-CoV-2 variants. Libraries were prepared by immunoSEQ multiplex PCR; TCRdb keeps only in-frame clonotypes and omits some of them. Of more than 400,000 clones listed, 92% are singletons. The treatment here: roughly 18 received Ad26.COV2.S at low or high dose, single or two shots; roughly five received placebo; per-sample allocation not given. Material that was analyzed had been drawn on day 63 after the first vaccine or placebo injection. Sequencing was performed on peripheral blood, taken in a trial of Ad26.COV2.S vaccine versus placebo. The source of these receptors is a person aged 18-65 years who received the Ad26.COV2.S COVID-19 vaccine or a placebo.

The chain uses TRBV15 and TRBJ1-2; D is ambiguous. This CDR3 has 12 amino acids. The V and J ends lost 0 bases and 8 bases respectively, with 7 bases between them. Per the germline V gene, CDR1 is LNHNV and CDR2 is YYDKDF (reference sequence). As DNA, the CDR3 is TGTGCCACCAGCAGAGATCTATGGGGCTACACCTTC. This codes for CATSRDLWGYTF.

This clone was observed a single time. The genes are TRBV7-6 and TRBJ2-7; TRBD1 matches 8 bases. Germline V gene lookup returns CDR1 SGHVS and CDR2 FNYEAQ. This CDR3 contains 14 residues. V lost 4 bases and J lost 6; bases outside the gene matches: 8. CDR3 protein: CASSSRQGRSEQYF. The CDR3 DNA reads TGTGCCAGCAGCTCCCGACAGGGGAGGTCCGAGCAGTACTTC. Combining the CDR3 with reference TRBV7-6 and TRBJ2-7 gives the whole variable domain GAGVSQSPRYKVTKRGQDVALRCDPISGHVSLYWYRQALGQGPEFLTYFNYEAQQDKSGLPNDRFSAERPEGSISTLTIQRTEQRDSAMYRCASSSRQGRSEQYFGPGTRLTVT.

V and J are TRBV19 and TRBJ1-1, with D unclear. This CDR3 is built from 11 residues. Germline assignment: CDR1 LNHDA and CDR2 SQIVND (reference sequence). Trimming took 8 bases from V and 3 from J, leaving 7 bases between them. The CDR3 DNA is TGTGCCAGTGGGGTGTACACTGAAGCTTTCTTT. It yields the protein CASGVYTEAFF.

The chain is built from TRBV7-6 and TRBJ2-7, with a possible D match to TRBD1 (6 bases). Trimming stripped 1 base from V and 6 bases from J, with 19 bases between. The CDR3 consists of 16 residues. Germline values: CDR1 SGHVS, CDR2 FNYEAQ. CDR3 nucleotides: TGTGCCAGCAGCTTAGATACTTTACAGGGTATCTCCGAGCAGTACTTC. Translating it yields CASSLDTLQGISEQYF.

The chain combines TRBV19 with TRBJ1-5; no firm D call. This CDR3 comprises 13 residues. Trimming shortened V by 6 bases and J by 2 bases, and 8 bases separated the two germline ends. The germline CDR1 and CDR2 sequences are LNHDA and SQIVND (reference sequence). For the CDR3, the DNA is TGTGCCAGTAGAATGCAGGGCAATCAGCCCCAGCATTTT. This codes for CASRMQGNQPQHF.

The chain recombines TRBV15 with TRBJ1-2; D is ambiguous. CDR3 size: 17 residues. The germline gives CDR1 LNHNV, CDR2 YYDKDF (reference sequence). Trimming removed 5 bases from V and 9 bases from J, with 28 bases in between. The CDR3 region has the DNA TGTGCCACCAGCCCCTACATCGTCGCGCGCCAACTATGGAGCTACACCTTC. Translation: CATSPYIVARQLWSYTF.

The chain has TRBV19 and TRBJ1-6, with 7 nucleotides matching TRBD1. Germline V gene lookup returns CDR1 LNHDA and CDR2 SQIVND (reference sequence). The ends lost 7 bases at V and 0 bases at J; junction bases unmatched: 9. There are 17 residues in the CDR3. The CDR3 sequence: CASNSGAGGSYNSPLHF. The CDR3 region has the DNA TGTGCCAGTAACTCGGGGGCAGGGGGCTCCTATAATTCACCCCTCCACTTT.

V and J are TRBV19 and TRBJ1-5; a weak D match, TRBD1 (5 bases). V dropped 4 bases and J dropped 0 bases, with 19 bases sitting between them. The CDR3 extends over 18 amino acids. Germline loops: CDR1 LNHDA, CDR2 SQIVND (reference sequence). CDR3 DNA sequence: TGTGCCAGTAGTACGGCCCAGGGCATGTCCTATAGCAATCAGCCCCAGCATTTT. Protein sequence: CASSTAQGMSYSNQPQHF.

The rearrangement links TRBV7-2 to TRBJ2-1; 8 bases match TRBD2. Trimming took 3 bases from V and 8 from J; bases not matched to a gene: 3. The CDR3 totals 13 residues. CDR1 SGHTA and CDR2 FQGNSA come from the germline V gene. The CDR3 DNA reads as TGTGCCAGCAGCTTTTCGGGGGGGGATGAGCAGTTCTTC. Amino acid sequence: CASSFSGGDEQFF.

The chain is built from TRBV12-3 or TRBV12-4 and TRBJ2-5; maybe TRBD1 (5 bases). The ends were cut back, 3 bases at V and 6 bases at J, with 8 bases in the middle. The CDR3 runs to 12 residues. CDR3 coding DNA: TGTGCCAGCAGTTTCAGGGAAAAGACCCAGTACTTC. It specifies CASSFREKTQYF.

V gene TRBV11-2 combines with J gene TRBJ2-1, with a possible D match to TRBD1 (6 bases). Germline V gives CDR1 SGHAT, CDR2 FQNNGV. Between the trimmed V and J ends, which lost 1 base and 6 bases, there was a span of 19 bases. CDR3 length: 17 amino acids. The CDR3, as DNA: TGTGCCAGCAGCTTAGGTAGGGGGTGGGATCTCTTCAATGAGCAGTTCTTC. It codes for CASSLGRGWDLFNEQFF.

The sample holds one count of this clone. The chain is built from TRBV30 and TRBJ2-1; a weak D match, TRBD1 (6 bases). Germline V lookup: CDR1 GTSNPN, CDR2 SVGIG (reference sequence). The length of the CDR3 is 16 residues. Trimming removed 0 bases at V and 10 bases at J, with 22 bases between. The CDR3 region is CAWSVRWTEPLVEQFF. In DNA, the CDR3 is TGTGCCTGGAGTGTACGTTGGACAGAACCACTTGTGGAGCAGTTCTTC.

The chain employs TRBV7-6 and TRBJ2-7, with 8 bases lining up with TRBD1. This CDR3 comprises 17 residues. J gave up 1 base and V 5 bases, and 13 bases lay outside the gene matches. CDR1 and CDR2 from the germline V gene are SGHVS and FNYEAQ. CDR3 sequence reads: CASSDRLGGTGSYEQYF. CDR3 sequence (DNA): TGTGCCAGCAGCGACCGCTTGGGCGGGACAGGATCCTACGAGCAGTACTTC.

V is TRBV5-6 and J is TRBJ1-5; unclear D gene. Trimming took 7 bases from V and 4 from J, leaving 12 bases between them. Germline V gene data show CDR1 as SGHDT and CDR2 as YYEEEE. This CDR3 spans 13 amino acids. CDR3 protein: CASGYSPNQPQHF. CDR3 DNA: TGTGCCAGCGGGTACAGCCCAAATCAGCCCCAGCATTTT.

The genes are TRBV5-4 and TRBJ2-3; 8 bases line up with TRBD2. This CDR3 region has 16 residues. The germline V gene encodes CDR1 SGHNT and CDR2 YYREEE (reference sequence). Unmatched junction bases numbered 10, after V lost 5 bases and J lost 2 bases. CDR3 in amino acids: CASRNHGGVPTDTQYF. The CDR3 DNA reads TGTGCCAGCAGGAACCACGGGGGGGTCCCCACAGATACGCAGTATTTT.

The J gene is TRBJ1-2, the V gene TRBV7-2; TRBD1 matches at 9 bases. V was clipped by 5 bases and J by 8 bases; unmatched bases: 24. CDR3 size: 19 residues. CDR1 and CDR2 (germline): SGHTA, FQGNSA. The CDR3 region has the DNA TGTGCCAGCAGCATCCTGGGCGGCGGAGAGGGAACAGGGGGCGGGGGCTACACCTTC. Protein: CASSILGGGEGTGGGGYTF.

The chain joins TRBV3-1 (or the pseudogene TRBV3-2) to TRBJ2-2; D is perhaps TRBD2 (5 bases). The CDR3 is 13 residues long. Trimming took off 1 base at V and 6 bases at J, with 6 bases between the two ends. Germline values: CDR1 LGHDT, CDR2 YNNKEL (reference sequence). The CDR3 nucleotides are TGTGCCAGCAGCCAAGGGACTGCCGGGGAGCTGTTTTTT. It specifies CASSQGTAGELFF.

The rearrangement uses TRBV7-8 and TRBJ1-2; TRBD1 matches 9 bases. This CDR3 is built from 17 residues. Trimming took 1 base from V and 8 from J; bases not matched to a gene: 14. Germline values: CDR1 SGHVS, CDR2 FQNEAQ. The CDR3 region has the DNA TGTGCCAGCAGCTTAGAGGTGTTGCGGGACAGGGAAAGCGGCTACACCTTC. It is translated as CASSLEVLRDRESGYTF.

The rearrangement links TRBV9 to TRBJ1-2; D ambiguous. The CDR3 runs 15 residues. With 4 bases removed from V and 6 bases from J, the gap between germline ends came to 19 bases. The germline gives CDR1 SGDLS, CDR2 YYNGEE. The CDR3 DNA follows: TGTGCCAGCAGCCCGACGACGGGGAGGCTGGATGGCTACACCTTC. Its translation: CASSPTTGRLDGYTF. Variable domain in full (rest from reference TRBV9 and TRBJ1-2): DSGVTQTPKHLITATGQRVTLRCSPRSGDLSVYWYQQSLDQGLQFLIQYYNGEERAKGNILERFSAQQFPDLHSELNLSSLELGDSALYFCASSPTTGRLDGYTFGSGTRLTVV.

The CDR3 sequence is CASSGTVGGNTIYF. In DNA form, the CDR3 reads TGTGCCAGCAGTGGTACAGTGGGGGGAAACACCATATATTTT. The chain has TRBV2 and TRBJ1-3; D is unresolved. The germline CDR1 and CDR2 sequences are SNHLY and FYNNEI. With 4 bases removed from V and 4 bases from J, the gap between germline ends came to 11 bases. The CDR3 contains 14 residues.

The V gene is TRBV6-2 or TRBV6-3, the J gene TRBJ2-2, with 7 positions matching TRBD2. The J segment lost 5 bases and the V segment lost 0 bases, leaving 3 bases of the junction unmatched. Germline lookup yields CDR1 MNHEY and CDR2 SVGEGT. This CDR3 region has 15 residues. The CDR3 spells CASSYSRTRTGELFF. The CDR3 DNA sequence: TGTGCCAGCAGTTACTCCAGGACTAGGACCGGGGAGCTGTTTTTT.

The chain couples TRBV7-9 to TRBJ2-7; D remains unclear. The CDR3 is 13 residues long. Trimming took off 1 base at V and 0 bases at J, with 4 bases between the two ends. Per germline, CDR1 SEHNR and CDR2 FQNEAQ (reference sequence). In DNA, the CDR3 is TGTGCCAGCAGCTTAGATGTCTCCTACGAGCAGTACTTC. Its protein is CASSLDVSYEQYF.

This chain connects TRBV30 to TRBJ1-2, with D unclear. CDR3 length equals 11 residues. Germline loops: CDR1 GTSNPN, CDR2 SVGIG (reference sequence). V was trimmed by 2 bases and J by 8 bases, leaving 9 bases between them. The CDR3, as DNA: TGTGCCTGGAGTAACAGACTGGGCTACACCTTC. Translated, it gives CAWSNRLGYTF.